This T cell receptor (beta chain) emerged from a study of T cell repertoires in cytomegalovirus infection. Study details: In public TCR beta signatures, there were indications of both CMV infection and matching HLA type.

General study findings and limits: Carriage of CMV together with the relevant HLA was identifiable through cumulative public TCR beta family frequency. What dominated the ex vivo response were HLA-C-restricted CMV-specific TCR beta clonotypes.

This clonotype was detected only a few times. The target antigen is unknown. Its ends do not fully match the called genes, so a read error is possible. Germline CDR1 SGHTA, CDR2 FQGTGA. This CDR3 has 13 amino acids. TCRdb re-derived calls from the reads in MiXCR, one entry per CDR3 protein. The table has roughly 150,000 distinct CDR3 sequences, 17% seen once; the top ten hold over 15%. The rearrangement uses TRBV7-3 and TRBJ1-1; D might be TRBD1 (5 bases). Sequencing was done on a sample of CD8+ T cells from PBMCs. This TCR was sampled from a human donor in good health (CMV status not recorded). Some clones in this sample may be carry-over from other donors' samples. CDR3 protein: CASSLTPRTEAFF. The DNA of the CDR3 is TGTGCCAGCAGCCTAACACCTCGGACAGAAGCTTTCTTT.